This entry lists 27 T cell receptor beta chains sequenced from one sample in a study of blood T cell repertoires in COVID-19. Assay: immunoSEQ multiplex PCR; the TCRdb copy retains only in-frame clones and omits some. The table includes some 340,000 clones, 90% detected once. The sequenced material came from PBMCs or T cells enriched from blood (not recorded which). These receptors were collected from a woman in her 30s who had been exposed to COVID-19.

The rearrangement links TRBV5-1 to TRBJ2-1; D uncertain. Deletions cut 4 bases from V and 0 bases from J, with 17 bases between. The CDR3 loop spans 17 amino acids. Germline-derived CDR1 and CDR2 are SGHRS and YFSETQ. The CDR3 coding sequence is TGCGCCAGCAGCCCGGCGTCAGGCAGCTTCTCCTACAATGAGCAGTTCTTC. This encodes CASSPASGSFSYNEQFF.

The chain joins TRBV6-5 to TRBJ1-5; D is possibly TRBD1 (5 bases). This CDR3 is built from 15 residues. V shed 4 bases and J shed 2 bases, with 12 bases lying between them. Germline-derived CDR1 and CDR2 are MNHEY and SVGAGI. The CDR3 protein is CASSSVQEGNQPQHF. The CDR3 DNA reads TGTGCCAGCAGTTCCGTACAGGAAGGCAATCAGCCCCAGCATTTT.

The CDR3 loop reads CASSRSLRDTEAFF. The CDR3 DNA reads as TGCGCCAGCAGCCGGTCCCTCAGGGACACTGAAGCTTTCTTT. The chain recombines TRBV4-3 with TRBJ1-1; D possibly corresponds to TRBD1 (5 bases). The germline CDR1 and CDR2 sequences are LGHNA and YSLEER. The CDR3 totals 14 residues. With 4 bases removed from V and 3 bases from J, the gap between germline ends came to 12 bases.

The rearrangement uses TRBV11-2 and TRBJ2-1, with TRBD2 matching 13 bases. With 3 bases clipped from V and 7 bases from J, the junction kept 12 bases outside the gene matches. Germline V gene sequence: CDR1 SGHAT, CDR2 FQNNGV. This CDR3 is 18 amino acids long. The CDR3 DNA follows: TGTGCCAGCAGCTTCCTCACTAGCGGGGGGGAGGCTGAGAATGAGCAGTTCTTC. Protein product: CASSFLTSGGEAENEQFF.

In DNA form, the CDR3 reads TGTGCCAGCCCGCCGGACACAGACACCGGGGAGCTGTTTTTT. Translated: CASPPDTDTGELFF. The chain has TRBV6-5 and TRBJ2-2; TRBD1 is a possible D gene (5 bases). Per the germline V gene, CDR1 is MNHEY and CDR2 is SVGAGI. The CDR3 contains 14 residues. Trimming cost V 8 bases and J 3 bases, with 13 bases left between them.

This clone appeared once. Additional DNA sequences in this sample encode the identical CDR3. The chain is built from TRBV12-3 or TRBV12-4 and TRBJ1-2; D unresolved. The germline V and J ends were trimmed by 3 bases and 0 bases, with 5 bases remaining between them. The CDR3 has 13 residues. The CDR3 spells CASSLRANYGYTF. CDR3 coding DNA: TGTGCCAGCAGTTTGAGGGCTAACTATGGCTACACCTTC.

V and J are TRBV18 and TRBJ1-4; 7 nucleotides line up with TRBD1. Germline-derived CDR1 and CDR2 are KGHSH and LQKENI. This CDR3 contains 15 residues. Trimming at V came to 2 bases and at J to 8 bases, leaving 8 bases not matched to a gene. The CDR3 here is CASSPTHRGEEKLFF. For the CDR3, the DNA is TGTGCCAGCTCACCAACTCACAGGGGTGAAGAAAAACTGTTTTTT.

The chain has TRBV24-1 and TRBJ2-7, with TRBD1 identical over 11 bases. The CDR3 is made up of 16 amino acids. CDR1 is KGHDR and CDR2 is SFDVKD in the germline V gene. V shed 5 bases and J 0 bases; nucleotides not matched to a gene: 5. The CDR3 nucleotides read TGTGCCACCAGTGGGGAGGGACAGGGGGGCTCCTACGAGCAGTACTTC. Translated, it gives CATSGEGQGGSYEQYF.

The V and J genes are TRBV5-1 and TRBJ1-6, with TRBD1 matching over 7 bases. CDR1 is SGHRS, CDR2 YFSETQ, per germline. V lost 0 bases, J lost 2 bases, and 8 bases stayed unmatched. This CDR3 comprises 18 residues. CDR3 bases: TGCGCCAGCAGCTTGGCCCCGACAGGGACCGCCTATAATTCACCCCTCCACTTT. Residues: CASSLAPTGTAYNSPLHF.

This chain connects TRBV4-3 to TRBJ2-1; maybe TRBD2 (5 bases). The CDR3 is made up of 18 amino acids. From germline, CDR1 is LGHNA and CDR2 YSLEER. V was pared by 0 bases and J by 0 bases, with 15 bases between. The CDR3 DNA follows: TGCGCCAGCAGCCAAGATCCGGTGGTCCGGGACTCCTACAATGAGCAGTTCTTC. It specifies CASSQDPVVRDSYNEQFF.

This clone was counted a few times. V and J are TRBV10-3 and TRBJ2-7, with 8 bases aligning to TRBD1. V shed 10 bases, J shed 2 bases, and the junction held 7 bases outside the gene matches. Germline V lookup: CDR1 ENHRY, CDR2 SYGVKD. This CDR3 contains 13 residues. The CDR3, as DNA: TGTGCCACTCGACAGGGGCAGGCCTACGAGCAGTACTTC. This gives the protein CATRQGQAYEQYF.

This chain links TRBV5-4 with TRBJ2-3, with 12 bases matching TRBD2. The CDR3 is 16 residues long. Germline assignment: CDR1 SGHNT and CDR2 YYREEE (reference sequence). The J segment lost 1 base and the V segment lost 4 bases, leaving 4 bases of the junction unmatched. Here the CDR3 DNA reads TGTGCCAGCAGCCCGACTAGCGGGGGAGGCACAGATACGCAGTATTTT. This encodes CASSPTSGGGTDTQYF.

The rearrangement uses TRBV5-1 and TRBJ2-1, with a weak D call TRBD1 (6 bases). The CDR3 length is 16 residues. CDR1 and CDR2 (germline): SGHRS, YFSETQ. Trimming stripped 3 bases from V and 1 base from J, with 14 bases between. The CDR3 here is CASSSSLQGSYNEQFF. CDR3 nucleotide sequence: TGCGCCAGCAGCTCAAGTCTACAGGGATCCTACAATGAGCAGTTCTTC.

The chain uses TRBV6-7 and TRBJ1-1; D is uncertain. TRBV6-7 is reported as an ORF; its role is uncertain. V lost 2 bases to trimming and J lost 5 bases, with 12 bases between them. The CDR3 is made up of 14 amino acids. CDR3: CASSYNYRGTEAFF. DNA for the CDR3: TGTGCCAGCAGTTACAACTACCGCGGGACTGAAGCTTTCTTT.

The CDR3, as DNA: TGTGCCAGCTCACCGGGTCCGACGGGAACTGAAGCTTTCTTT. It translates to CASSPGPTGTEAFF. This chain links TRBV18 with TRBJ1-1; D ambiguous. Trimming shortened V by 3 bases and J by 5 bases, and 13 bases separated the two germline ends. The CDR3 length is 14 residues. The germline CDR1 and CDR2 sequences are KGHSH and LQKENI. Full variable domain (rest looked up from reference TRBV18 and TRBJ1-1): NAGVMQNPRHLVRRRGQEARLRCSPMKGHSHVYWYRQLPEEGLKFMVYLQKENIIDESGMPKERFSAEFPKEGPSILRIQQVVRGDSAAYFCASSPGPTGTEAFFGQGTRLTVV.

J is TRBJ1-2 and V is TRBV19; D perhaps matches TRBD1 (5 bases). The CDR3 spans 12 residues. Trimming cost V 6 bases and J 7 bases, with 12 bases left between them. In germline, CDR1 is LNHDA, CDR2 SQIVND (reference sequence). In DNA form, the CDR3 reads TGTGCCAGTAGGTTGCAGGGCGCTGGCTACACCTTC. This gives the protein CASRLQGAGYTF.

This clone occurred a few times. V usage is TRBV7-2 and J usage is TRBJ1-2; tentatively, D is TRBD1 (5 bases). This CDR3 spans 15 amino acids. Germline V CDR1 and CDR2: SGHTA, FQGNSA. With 1 base removed from V and 4 bases from J, the gap between germline ends came to 13 bases. Written as DNA, the CDR3 is TGTGCCAGCAGCTTAGGGGCAGGGTTAGGCTATGGCTACACCTTC. It is translated as CASSLGAGLGYGYTF.

The table lists this clone with a count of one. The CDR3 is CATSRDRGAFRSGANVLTF. The CDR3 region has the DNA TGTGCCACCAGCAGAGATCGGGGGGCTTTCCGATCTGGGGCCAACGTCCTGACTTTC. The V gene is TRBV15, the J gene TRBJ2-6; D might be TRBD2 (7 bases). The CDR3 length is 19 residues. The V end lost 0 bases, the J end lost 1 base, and 16 bases lay between the germline ends. Germline loops: CDR1 LNHNV, CDR2 YYDKDF (reference sequence).

The genes are TRBV5-1 and TRBJ2-1, with TRBD1 as a possible D gene (5 bases). V shed 2 bases and J shed 8 bases, with 8 bases lying between them. CDR1 and CDR2 (germline): SGHRS, YFSETQ. CDR3 length: 12 amino acids. The chain's CDR3 is CASSFEGDEQFF. The DNA of the CDR3 is TGCGCCAGCAGCTTTGAAGGGGATGAGCAGTTCTTC.

The chain is built from TRBV4-1 and TRBJ2-1; tentative D call: TRBD1 (6 bases). The length of the CDR3 is 18 residues. In germline, CDR1 is MGHRA, CDR2 YSYEKL. V dropped 0 bases and J dropped 6 bases, with 21 bases sitting between them. The CDR3 sequence is CASSQDPGVLSGANEQFF. DNA for the CDR3: TGCGCCAGCAGCCAAGATCCTGGCGTCTTATCAGGGGCCAATGAGCAGTTCTTC.

V usage is TRBV7-9 and J usage is TRBJ1-3, with 9 nucleotides matching TRBD1. V lost 6 bases, J lost 4 bases, and 7 bases stayed unmatched. Germline values: CDR1 SEHNR, CDR2 FQNEAQ (reference sequence). The CDR3 sequence is 15 residues long. The CDR3: CASRLGTGLGNTIYF. In nucleotides, the CDR3 is TGTGCCAGCAGGCTCGGGACAGGGTTAGGAAACACCATATATTTT.

The rearrangement uses TRBV5-1 and TRBJ1-2; TRBD1 matches at 12 bases. V dropped 4 bases and J dropped 8; count of bases not matched to a gene: 3. Germline CDR1 is SGHRS and CDR2 is YFSETQ. The CDR3 totals 13 residues. The CDR3 DNA reads TGCGCCAGCAGCCGGGACAGGGGGCCGGGCTACACCTTC. Amino acid sequence: CASSRDRGPGYTF.

The chain combines TRBV2 with TRBJ1-6, with D hard to call. The CDR3 is 18 residues long. Per germline, CDR1 SNHLY and CDR2 FYNNEI. Trimming left V 0 bases short and J 0 bases short, with 12 bases between. The CDR3 sequence: CASSEAYFASSYNSPLHF. CDR3 coding DNA: TGTGCCAGCAGTGAAGCGTATTTCGCGAGCTCCTATAATTCACCCCTCCACTTT.

The rearrangement links TRBV4-1 to TRBJ2-7; possibly TRBD1 for D (6 bases). The length of the CDR3 is 13 residues. Trimming cost V 1 base and J 3 bases, with 7 bases left between them. Germline CDR1 MGHRA, CDR2 YSYEKL. The chain's CDR3 is CASSQGTVYEQYF. The CDR3 DNA sequence: TGCGCCAGCAGCCAAGGGACAGTCTACGAGCAGTACTTC.

This chain's CDR3 is CASSIRDSPLHF. For the CDR3, the DNA is TGTGCCAGTAGTATCAGGGATTCACCCCTCCACTTT. The chain carries TRBV19 and TRBJ1-6; tentative D call: TRBD1 (5 bases). This CDR3 region has 12 residues. CDR1 and CDR2 from the germline V gene are LNHDA and SQIVND (reference sequence). V was clipped by 3 bases and J by 8 bases, with 5 bases between them.

The chain carries TRBV3-1 (or the pseudogene TRBV3-2) and TRBJ1-2; 8 nucleotides line up with TRBD1. The CDR3 has 16 residues. Looked up from germline, CDR1 is LGHDT and CDR2 is YNNKEL (reference sequence). The V and J ends lost 0 bases and 6 bases, in that order; junction bases with no gene match: 9. The CDR3 nucleotides are TGTGCCAGCAGCCAAGATGGACAGGGTCGGGTGCATGGCTACACCTTC. Translated, it gives CASSQDGQGRVHGYTF.

The chain uses TRBV19 and TRBJ2-7; D possibly corresponds to TRBD2 (7 bases). Germline V lookup: CDR1 LNHDA, CDR2 SQIVND (reference sequence). Trimming removed 7 bases from V and 2 bases from J, with 15 bases in between. The CDR3 has 14 amino acids. For the CDR3, the DNA is TGTGCCAGTACGGGGGGCTCGATCCCCTACGAGCAGTACTTC. Protein sequence: CASTGGSIPYEQYF. The whole variable domain, filled in from reference TRBV19 and TRBJ2-7, reads DGGITQSPKYLFRKEGQNVTLSCEQNLNHDAMYWYRQDPGQGLRLIYYSQIVNDFQKGDIAEGYSVSREKKESFPLTVTSAQKNPTAFYLCASTGGSIPYEQYFGPGTRLTVT.